This T cell receptor beta chain is from a study of OX40 agonist ivuxolimab in advanced cancers. Study-level results: On average, CD8+ T cells showed a greater number of expanded clones than CD4+.

The protocol was immunoSEQ multiplex PCR, while the TCRdb copy is restricted to in-frame clones and leaves out a portion. The sample holds over 35,000 clones, 60% to 80% seen once. This clone was observed a few times. The antigen remains undetermined. Germline V gene data show CDR1 as SGHVS and CDR2 as FNYEAQ. The CDR3 has 15 amino acids. The ends were cut back, 2 bases at V and 8 bases at J, with 15 bases in the middle. This TCR was recovered from an adult with an advanced solid tumor such as melanoma, head and neck, liver or kidney cancer. This material consisted of CD4+ or CD8+ T cells sorted from blood, taken in a trial of the OX40 agonist ivuxolimab. This rearrangement joins TRBV7-6 to TRBJ1-4; D possibly corresponds to TRBD1 (5 bases). CDR3 residues: CASSLNLRVGEKLFF. CDR3 DNA: TGTGCCAGCAGCTTAAATCTCAGGGTGGGAGAAAAACTGTTTTTT.